The clone carrying this T cell receptor beta chain was found a few times. Antigen specificity is unknown. TCRdb keeps only in-frame clones here, not all; method: immunoSEQ multiplex PCR. This sample yields about 110,000 clones, of which about 70% are seen a single time; approximately 25% belongs to the top ten. This record comes from a study of shared clonotypes between healthy human individuals. About the research overall: There were three CD4 naive, three CD4 memory, two CD8 naive and one CD8 memory plates per donor. Study observations and caveats: Estimated clonotype richness was generally higher in naive than memory subsets. Non-shared clonotypes displayed generation probabilities falling below those of clonotypes present in all four donors.

CDR3 length equals 18 residues. CDR1 is LNHNV and CDR2 is YYDKDF in the germline V gene (reference sequence). The V segment lost 0 bases and the J segment 3 bases; nucleotides outside the gene matches: 9. CD8 memory was a combination of CD45RO+ cells and CCR7-negative CD45RA+ TemRA cells. Specimen: memory CD8+ T cells sorted from blood. As to subset: CD45RO+ cells pooled with CCR7-negative TemRA cells. The origin of this receptor is a woman aged 25 to 45 in good health. J is TRBJ2-1 and V is TRBV15; 9 bases line up with TRBD2. The CDR3 sequence: CATSRDGGSGSLYNEQFF. CDR3 sequence (DNA): TGTGCCACCAGCAGAGATGGTGGTAGCGGGAGCCTCTACAATGAGCAGTTCTTC.